A single sample gave rise to the 26 T cell receptor beta chains below, sequenced in a study of Ad26.COV2.S vaccination and SARS-CoV-2 variants (dated by TCRdb to about 2021). The sample's treatment or condition, from its label and the paper: around 19 received Ad26.COV2.S at low or high dose, single or two shots; about 5 received placebo; per-sample allocation not given. Repertoires of vaccine and placebo recipients were sequenced from samples collected on day 63 after the first injection. Libraries were made using the immunoSEQ multiplex PCR assay. TCRdb re-hosts the immuneACCESS table, in-frame sequences only. Its copies lack some clones; in the studies checked, an unresolved V gene accounts for under half of them, and the cause for the rest is not known. For this sample the table gives 300,000 to 350,000 clones, of which roughly 88% were detected only once. The ten largest clones represent around 5.5% of the sample.

Sequenced material: peripheral blood, taken in a trial of Ad26.COV2.S vaccine versus placebo. The receptors were gathered from a person between 18 and 65 years old who received the Ad26.COV2.S COVID-19 vaccine or a placebo.

The genes are TRBV28 and TRBJ1-2; the D gene is possibly TRBD1 (6 bases). The CDR3 runs to 13 residues. Germline V CDR1 and CDR2: MDHEN, SYDVKM. V gave up 8 bases and J gave up 4 bases, with 14 bases separating them. The CDR3 DNA follows: TGTGCCAGCGTCGGGGGCTTTGTCTATGGCTACACCTTC. It translates to CASVGGFVYGYTF.

The V call is TRBV5-1, the J call TRBJ1-1; D gene ambiguous. The CDR3 length is 13 residues. The germline gives CDR1 SGHRS, CDR2 YFSETQ. V was pared by 7 bases and J by 1 base, with 11 bases between. CDR3 in amino acids: CASASRRNTEAFF. DNA for the CDR3: TGCGCCAGCGCATCACGGAGGAACACTGAAGCTTTCTTT.

V gene TRBV3-1 (or the pseudogene TRBV3-2) combines with J gene TRBJ1-5; the D is unclear. The CDR3 consists of 15 residues. The germline V gene encodes CDR1 LGHDT and CDR2 YNNKEL (reference sequence). The V end was cut by 3 bases, the J end by 2 bases, with 11 bases between. The CDR3 loop is CASSHMGRGNQPQHF. For the CDR3, the DNA is TGTGCCAGCAGCCATATGGGCCGGGGCAATCAGCCCCAGCATTTT.

The gene calls are TRBV2 and TRBJ2-1; TRBD2 agrees at 9 bases. Germline lookup yields CDR1 SNHLY and CDR2 FYNNEI. The CDR3 runs to 13 residues. Trimming took 7 bases from V and 7 from J; bases not matched to a gene: 5. This CDR3 is CASTGLAGNEQFF. The CDR3 DNA is TGTGCCAGCACGGGACTAGCTGGTAATGAGCAGTTCTTC.

The chain combines TRBV5-4 with TRBJ2-3; TRBD1 or TRBD2 may be the D gene (5 bases each). V lost 0 bases to trimming and J lost 2 bases, with 13 bases between them. Germline values: CDR1 SGHNT, CDR2 YYREEE (reference sequence). The CDR3 runs to 16 residues. Written as DNA, the CDR3 is TGTGCCAGCAGCTTGGCCGGGACGGCCCACACAGATACGCAGTATTTT. Translation: CASSLAGTAHTDTQYF.

The rearrangement links TRBV3-1 (or the pseudogene TRBV3-2) to TRBJ2-3, with D hard to call. The CDR3 length is 14 residues. Germline V gene lookup returns CDR1 LGHDT and CDR2 YNNKEL (reference sequence). Trimming stripped 4 bases from V and 3 bases from J, with 11 bases between. This CDR3 reads CASSLGQGTDTQYF. CDR3 DNA sequence: TGTGCCAGCAGCCTCGGTCAAGGGACAGATACGCAGTATTTT.

The rearrangement joins TRBV4-1 to TRBJ1-2, with D hard to call. This CDR3 has 19 residues. Trimming removed 4 bases from V and 4 bases from J, with 28 bases in between. Looked up from germline, CDR1 is MGHRA and CDR2 is YSYEKL. CDR3: CASSRREGQVISGGYGYTF. The DNA of the CDR3 is TGCGCCAGCAGCCGTAGAGAAGGGCAGGTTATAAGTGGAGGCTATGGCTACACCTTC.

This sequence joins TRBV5-4 and TRBJ2-7; possibly TRBD1 or TRBD2 for D (7 bases each). Germline V CDR1 and CDR2: SGHNT, YYREEE (reference sequence). V shed 4 bases and J shed 4 bases, with 18 bases lying between them. CDR3 length: 15 residues. This chain's CDR3 is CASSIRGEGFYEQYF. The CDR3 bases are TGTGCCAGCAGCATCAGGGGGGAGGGCTTTTACGAGCAGTACTTC.

J is TRBJ1-6 and V is TRBV19; D may be TRBD1 (5 bases). The V gene lost 5 bases and the J gene lost 7 bases, with 15 bases spanning the gap. The CDR3 loop spans 15 amino acids. Per germline, CDR1 LNHDA and CDR2 SQIVND (reference sequence). The CDR3 sequence: CASSLGDYMNSPLHF. CDR3 coding DNA: TGTGCCAGTAGTCTTGGGGACTATATGAATTCACCCCTCCACTTT.

This clone was seen a handful of times. The chain recombines TRBV5-4 with TRBJ2-3; a possible D gene is TRBD1 (5 bases). Germline V lookup: CDR1 SGHNT, CDR2 YYREEE (reference sequence). The CDR3 covers 14 residues. With 0 bases removed from V and 6 bases from J, the gap between germline ends came to 11 bases. In DNA, the CDR3 is TGTGCCAGCAGCTTGGAAAGGGGCAGGGATACGCAGTATTTT. It codes for CASSLERGRDTQYF.

This clone was seen more than once but under ten times. The rearrangement links TRBV30 to TRBJ1-5, with a weak D call TRBD1 (5 bases). Trimming removed 3 bases at V and 0 bases at J, with 12 bases between. Germline CDR1 and CDR2: GTSNPN and SVGIG (reference sequence). The CDR3 sequence is 15 residues long. CDR3 sequence reads: CAWRADSHSNQPQHF. The CDR3, as DNA: TGTGCCTGGAGAGCCGACAGCCATAGCAATCAGCCCCAGCATTTT.

The V gene is TRBV19, the J gene TRBJ2-1; 10 nucleotides agree with TRBD1. V trimming: 9 bases; J trimming: 5 bases; junction bases outside the gene matches: 10. Germline lookup yields CDR1 LNHDA and CDR2 SQIVND (reference sequence). The CDR3 has 15 amino acids. In nucleotides, the CDR3 is TGTGCCAGCAACTTAGGTGGGACAGGGGACAATGAGCAGTTCTTC. Residues: CASNLGGTGDNEQFF.

This sequence joins TRBV24-1 and TRBJ2-5; maybe TRBD2 (6 bases). This CDR3 region has 15 residues. Trimming cost V 4 bases and J 3 bases, with 14 bases left between them. In germline, CDR1 is KGHDR, CDR2 SFDVKD. CDR3 in amino acids: CATSDPPGEKETQYF. Here the CDR3 DNA reads TGTGCCACCAGTGACCCCCCGGGGGAAAAAGAGACCCAGTACTTC.

This rearrangement joins TRBV18 to TRBJ1-5; D may be TRBD1 (5 bases). The CDR3 sequence is 17 residues long. CDR1 KGHSH and CDR2 LQKENI come from the germline V gene. V lost 3 bases and J 2 bases, leaving 17 bases between the germline ends. The CDR3 sequence: CASSPPTDLWGNQPQHF. For the CDR3, the DNA is TGTGCCAGCTCACCCCCGACAGACCTATGGGGCAATCAGCCCCAGCATTTT. Looking up the rest from reference TRBV18 and TRBJ1-5 gives the full variable domain: NAGVMQNPRHLVRRRGQEARLRCSPMKGHSHVYWYRQLPEEGLKFMVYLQKENIIDESGMPKERFSAEFPKEGPSILRIQQVVRGDSAAYFCASSPPTDLWGNQPQHFGDGTRLSIL.

The CDR3 DNA reads as TGTGCCAGCAGTTACTTTGACTCTTCCCCATACAATGAGCAGTTCTTC. The encoded protein is CASSYFDSSPYNEQFF. The V gene is TRBV6-2 or TRBV6-3, the J gene TRBJ2-1; D call uncertain. The V and J ends lost 1 base and 4 bases respectively, with 14 bases between them. CDR1 is MNHEY, CDR2 SVGEGT, per germline. This CDR3 spans 16 amino acids.

A remark on this clone: Other DNA sequences within the sample encode an identical CDR3. J is TRBJ1-2 and V is TRBV4-3, with 7 bases identical to TRBD1. CDR3 length equals 13 residues. Germline V gene lookup returns CDR1 LGHNA and CDR2 YSLEER. The junction had 3 bases not matched to a gene; V was cut back by 1 base and J by 7 bases. The CDR3 region has the DNA TGCGCCAGCAGCCAAGGACAGGGCCTTGGCTACACCTTC. Its translation is CASSQGQGLGYTF.

V and J are TRBV4-1 and TRBJ2-7; maybe TRBD1 (5 bases). The germline gives CDR1 MGHRA, CDR2 YSYEKL. This CDR3 has 14 residues. Between the trimmed V and J ends, which lost 2 bases and 2 bases, there was a span of 10 bases. In DNA, the CDR3 is TGCGCCAGCAGCCAATCCACAGGAACCTACGAGCAGTACTTC. It codes for CASSQSTGTYEQYF.

The chain has TRBV7-6 and TRBJ2-1; no clear D. Trimming left V 5 bases short and J 7 bases short, with 15 bases between. Germline values: CDR1 SGHVS, CDR2 FNYEAQ. The CDR3 extends over 14 amino acids. The CDR3 loop reads CASSLMGMGNEQFF. CDR3 DNA: TGTGCCAGCAGCCTCATGGGGATGGGGAATGAGCAGTTCTTC.

The chain is built from TRBV6-2 or TRBV6-3 and TRBJ2-3; a possible D gene is TRBD1 (5 bases). Trimming shortened V by 0 bases and J by 7 bases, and 23 bases separated the two germline ends. The CDR3 runs to 18 residues. Germline-derived CDR1 and CDR2 are MNHEY and SVGEGT. CDR3 sequence: CASSYSIAQGFVTYTQYF. CDR3 nucleotide sequence: TGTGCCAGCAGTTACTCGATCGCGCAGGGCTTCGTCACGTATACGCAGTATTTT.

The CDR3 DNA reads as TGCGCCAGCAGCTTAAGGACAGGGGCTGAAAAACTGTTTTTT. It encodes CASSLRTGAEKLFF. J is TRBJ1-4 and V is TRBV5-1; the match to TRBD1 covers 9 bases. The CDR3 totals 14 residues. The germline gives CDR1 SGHRS, CDR2 YFSETQ. Trimming took 2 bases from V and 7 from J; bases not matched to a gene: 3.

This clone was recorded only once. The chain joins TRBV14 to TRBJ1-1; D gene ambiguous. Germline loops: CDR1 SGHDN, CDR2 FVKESK. Trimming stripped 2 bases from V and 0 bases from J, with 10 bases between. CDR3 size: 15 residues. The CDR3 is CASSQFLVLNTEAFF. The CDR3 nucleotides are TGTGCCAGCAGCCAATTTTTGGTATTGAACACTGAAGCTTTCTTT.

The chain links TRBV28 to TRBJ1-1; 9 bases align to TRBD1. Germline V CDR1 and CDR2: MDHEN, SYDVKM. V was pared by 5 bases and J by 6 bases, with 10 bases of the junction left unmatched. The CDR3 runs to 15 residues. The CDR3: CASSLQGQGLSEAFF. CDR3 coding DNA: TGTGCCAGCAGTCTACAGGGACAGGGCCTTTCTGAAGCTTTCTTT.

J is TRBJ1-2 and V is TRBV5-6, with D hard to call. Germline V lookup: CDR1 SGHDT, CDR2 YYEEEE. Trimming cost V 0 bases and J 9 bases, with 15 bases left between them. This CDR3 has 14 amino acids. This chain's CDR3 is CASSLGPGEGSYTF. CDR3 coding DNA: TGTGCCAGCAGCTTGGGCCCTGGGGAAGGGAGCTACACCTTC.

The rearrangement links TRBV4-3 to TRBJ1-2, with 9 bases aligning to TRBD1. CDR1 is LGHNA and CDR2 is YSLEER in the germline V gene. The length of the CDR3 is 14 residues. V lost 5 bases to trimming and J lost 8 bases; unmatched junction nucleotides: 9. The CDR3 coding sequence is TGCGCCAGCAGCTTTACCGGGACAGGGATCGGCTACACCTTC. Amino acids: CASSFTGTGIGYTF.

This chain joins TRBV9 and TRBJ1-1; D gene unclear. Trimming took 3 bases from V and 5 from J, leaving 14 bases between them. Germline values: CDR1 SGDLS, CDR2 YYNGEE. The CDR3 has 14 amino acids. This CDR3 reads CASSASGRGTEAFF. The CDR3 DNA follows: TGTGCCAGCAGCGCCTCGGGTCGGGGAACTGAAGCTTTCTTT.

The sample holds one count of this clone. The chain is built from TRBV7-9 and TRBJ2-2, with D possibly matching TRBD2 (6 bases). V lost 5 bases to trimming and J lost 4 bases, with 23 bases between them. CDR1 is SEHNR and CDR2 is FQNEAQ in the germline V gene (reference sequence). The CDR3 is 18 residues long. The DNA of the CDR3 is TGTGCCAGCAGCCGACTAGTAAATCGGCGTAGGGCCACCGGGGAGCTGTTTTTT. The encoded protein is CASSRLVNRRRATGELFF.